This is a list of T cell receptor beta chains from one sample in a study of cytomegalovirus exposure and HLA in healthy donors. Using immunoSEQ multiplex PCR, the repertoire was profiled, and TCRdb retains in-frame clones only, with some absent. This repertoire shows 90,000 to 150,000 clones, approximately 80% found once; its top ten account for around 1.5%. Sequencing was carried out using PBMCs. The source is a woman younger than 30 in good health and CMV-seronegative. Each CDR3 is given with its conserved first and last residue. The D gene is left open where the match is weak. Size values are once, few and many counts, or a class for expanded clones, and some rows have none.

d_gene,j_gene,abundance,v_gene,CDR3aa,CDR3nt
TRBD1,TRBJ1-2,NA,TRBV5-8,CASRRTGADGYTF,TGTGCCAGCCGCCGGACAGGGGCCGATGGCTACACCTTC
TRBD2,TRBJ2-2,NA,TRBV5-1,CASSPRPSGGASTGELFF,TGCGCCAGCAGCCCGCGCCCTAGCGGGGGGGCTAGCACCGGGGAGCTGTTTTTT
NA,TRBJ2-5,once,TRBV10-3,CAIRSGNWETQYF,TGTGCCATCAGATCAGGGAATTGGGAGACCCAGTACTTC
TRBD1,TRBJ1-2,NA,TRBV5-6,CASSRLPGQGGYTF,TGTGCCAGCAGCCGCCTACCCGGACAGGGTGGCTACACCTTC
TRBD1,TRBJ2-2,NA,TRBV7-7,CASSPGQGFTGELFF,TGTGCTAGCAGCCCAGGACAGGGGTTCACCGGGGAGCTGTTTTTT
TRBD1,TRBJ1-2,NA,TRBV30,CAWSETGNYGYTF,TGTGCCTGGAGTGAGACAGGGAACTATGGCTACACCTTC
TRBD2,TRBJ2-1,NA,TRBV6-5,CASRPTSGTHEQFF,TGTGCCAGCAGACCGACTAGCGGGACACATGAGCAGTTCTTC
TRBD1,TRBJ1-3,NA,TRBV9,CASSVGQASGNTIYF,TGTGCCAGCAGCGTCGGACAGGCCTCTGGAAACACCATATATTTT
TRBD1,TRBJ1-2,NA,TRBV6-5,CASSWGQGPYGYTF,TGTGCCAGCAGTTGGGGACAGGGGCCTTATGGCTACACCTTC
TRBD2,TRBJ2-2,NA,TRBV19,CASSTSKGLAGGKNTGELFF,TGTGCCAGTAGTACCTCCAAGGGACTAGCGGGAGGAAAGAACACCGGGGAGCTGTTTTTT
TRBD2,TRBJ2-7,NA,TRBV7-6,CASSWRTSGTGEQYF,TGTGCCAGCAGCTGGCGGACTAGCGGGACGGGGGAGCAGTACTTC
TRBD2,TRBJ2-5,NA,TRBV7-6,CASSLDAGLAGAGETQYF,TGTGCCAGCAGCTTAGACGCGGGACTAGCGGGAGCTGGCGAGACCCAGTACTTC
NA,TRBJ1-4,NA,TRBV6-1,CASTADRLNEKLFF,TGTGCCAGCACAGCGGACAGACTTAATGAAAAACTGTTTTTT
TRBD2,TRBJ2-1,NA,TRBV7-8,CASSTRTSGLYNEQFF,TGTGCCAGCAGCACAAGGACTAGCGGGTTATACAATGAGCAGTTCTTC
NA,TRBJ1-6,NA,TRBV2,CASSLGGLSNSPLHF,TGTGCCAGCAGCCTGGGGGGACTCTCGAATTCACCCCTCCACTTT
TRBD1,TRBJ2-5,few,TRBV5-4,CASSPGTVREETQYF,TGTGCCAGCAGCCCCGGGACAGTCAGGGAAGAGACCCAGTACTTC
TRBD2,TRBJ2-2,few,TRBV5-6,CASSLALGEGAGELFF,TGTGCCAGCAGCTTGGCCCTAGGGGAGGGTGCCGGGGAGCTGTTTTTT
NA,TRBJ1-5,NA,TRBV2,CASSRLQNSNQPQHF,TGTGCCAGCAGTCGTTTGCAGAATAGCAATCAGCCCCAGCATTTT
TRBD2,TRBJ2-1,NA,TRBV11-3,CASSLDGGTRGYNEQFF,TGTGCCAGCAGCTTAGATGGGGGGACTAGGGGCTACAATGAGCAGTTCTTC
NA,TRBJ2-1,few,TRBV6-5,CASSPITPAYNEQFF,TGTGCCAGCAGCCCTATAACCCCGGCCTACAATGAGCAGTTCTTC
NA,TRBJ1-1,NA,TRBV19,CASRFALGGGTGDTEAFF,TGTGCCAGTCGCTTCGCCCTTGGGGGAGGGACTGGAGACACTGAAGCTTTCTTT
NA,TRBJ1-1,NA,TRBV5-1,CASSLAARRTEAFF,TGCGCCAGCAGCTTGGCCGCCCGGAGGACTGAAGCTTTCTTT